This T cell receptor (beta chain) was profiled in a study of blood T cell repertoires in COVID-19. Sequenced by immunoSEQ multiplex PCR; TCRdb stores in-frame clones only, minus some. The data show around 500,000 clones, with about nine tenths seen just once and 7% to 10% held by the top ten. Participants were aged about 18 to 100 years, lived in roughly 23 US areas, and enrolled virtually. Symptom resolution, clearance, or two negative PCRs marked the recovered donors of Cohort 3. The clonotype originates from a woman aged 55-69 years who had recovered from COVID-19. Sequencing was performed on PBMCs or T cells enriched from blood (not recorded which).

CDR3 in DNA: TGTGCCAGCAGCTTGGGTAGGAAGAATGGAGGGTCTGGAAACACCATATATTTT. Amino acids: CASSLGRKNGGSGNTIYF. This chain joins TRBV5-4 and TRBJ1-3, with D hard to call. The V end was cut by 0 bases, the J end by 1 base, with 17 bases between. The CDR3 loop spans 18 amino acids. The germline gives CDR1 SGHNT, CDR2 YYREEE (reference sequence). Looking up the rest from reference TRBV5-4 and TRBJ1-3 gives the full variable domain: ETGVTQSPTHLIKTRGQQVTLRCSSQSGHNTVSWYQQALGQGPQFIFQYYREEENGRGNFPPRFSGLQFPNYSSELNVNALELDDSALYLCASSLGRKNGGSGNTIYFGEGSWLTVV.